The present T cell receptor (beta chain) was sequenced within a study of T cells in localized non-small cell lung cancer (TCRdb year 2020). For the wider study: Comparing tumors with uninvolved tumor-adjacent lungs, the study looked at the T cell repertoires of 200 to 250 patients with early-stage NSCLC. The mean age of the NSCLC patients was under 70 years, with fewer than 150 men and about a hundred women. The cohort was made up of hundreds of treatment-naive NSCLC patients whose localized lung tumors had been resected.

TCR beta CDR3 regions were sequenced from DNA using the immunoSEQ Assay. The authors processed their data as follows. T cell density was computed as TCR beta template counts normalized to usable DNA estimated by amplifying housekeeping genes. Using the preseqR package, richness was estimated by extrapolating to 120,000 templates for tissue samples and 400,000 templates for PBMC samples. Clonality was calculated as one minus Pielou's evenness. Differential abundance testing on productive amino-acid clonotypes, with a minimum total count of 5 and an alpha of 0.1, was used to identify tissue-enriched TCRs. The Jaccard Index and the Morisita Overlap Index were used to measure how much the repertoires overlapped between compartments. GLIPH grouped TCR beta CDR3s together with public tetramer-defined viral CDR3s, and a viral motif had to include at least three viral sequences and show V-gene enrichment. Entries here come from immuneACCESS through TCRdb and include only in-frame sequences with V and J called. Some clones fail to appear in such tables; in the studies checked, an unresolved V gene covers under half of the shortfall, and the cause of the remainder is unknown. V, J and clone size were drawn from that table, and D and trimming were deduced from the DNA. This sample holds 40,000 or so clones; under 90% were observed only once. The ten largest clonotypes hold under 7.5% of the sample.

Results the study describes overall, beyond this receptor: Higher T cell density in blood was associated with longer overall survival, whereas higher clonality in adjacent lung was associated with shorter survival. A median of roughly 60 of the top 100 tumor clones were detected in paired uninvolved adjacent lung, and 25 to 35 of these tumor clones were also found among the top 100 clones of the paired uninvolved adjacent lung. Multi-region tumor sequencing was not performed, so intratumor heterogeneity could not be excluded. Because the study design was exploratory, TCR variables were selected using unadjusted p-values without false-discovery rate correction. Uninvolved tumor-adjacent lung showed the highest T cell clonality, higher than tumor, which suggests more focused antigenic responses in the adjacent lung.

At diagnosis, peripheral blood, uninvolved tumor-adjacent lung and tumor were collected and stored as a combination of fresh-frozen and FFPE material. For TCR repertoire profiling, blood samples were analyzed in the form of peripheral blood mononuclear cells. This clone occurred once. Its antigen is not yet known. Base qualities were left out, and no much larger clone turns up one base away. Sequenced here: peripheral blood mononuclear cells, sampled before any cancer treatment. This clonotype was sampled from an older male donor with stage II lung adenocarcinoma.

The DNA sequence is as follows: TGTGCCAGAAGCCCCGCAGGGGGTCTTCCGCGTAGAAGAGTGTGTCAGCCCCAGCATTTT. It translates as CARSPAGGLPRRRVCQPQHF. The rearranged segments are TRBV5-3 and TRBJ1-5, with 7 middle bases fitting TRBD1. TRBV5-3 is identified as an open reading frame with a role that is uncertain. The germline V and J ends show losses of 4 bases and 6 bases respectively, and no gene match explains 25 bases of the junction. Taken from cysteine to phenylalanine, the CDR3 has 20 residues. The kept DNA is CDR3 alone, 60 bases in frame from the first base.